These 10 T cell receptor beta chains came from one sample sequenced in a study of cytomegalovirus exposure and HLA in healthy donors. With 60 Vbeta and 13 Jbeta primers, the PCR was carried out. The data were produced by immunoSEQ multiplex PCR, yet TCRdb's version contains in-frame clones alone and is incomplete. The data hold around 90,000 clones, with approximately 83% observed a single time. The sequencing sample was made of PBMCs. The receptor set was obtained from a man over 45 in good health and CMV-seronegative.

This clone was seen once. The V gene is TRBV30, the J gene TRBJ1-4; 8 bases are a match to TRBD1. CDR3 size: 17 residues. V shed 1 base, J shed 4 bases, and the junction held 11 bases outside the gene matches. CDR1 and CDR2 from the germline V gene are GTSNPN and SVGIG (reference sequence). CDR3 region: CAWSDFQGAIGNEKLFF. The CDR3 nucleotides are TGTGCCTGGAGTGACTTTCAGGGGGCGATAGGTAATGAAAAACTGTTTTTT.

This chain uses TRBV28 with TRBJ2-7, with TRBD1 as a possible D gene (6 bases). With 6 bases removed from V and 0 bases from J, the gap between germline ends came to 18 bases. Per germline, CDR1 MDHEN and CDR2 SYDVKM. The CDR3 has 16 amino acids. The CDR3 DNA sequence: TGTGCCAGCAGCCCGCCCCTGGGCAGGGGCTCCTACGAGCAGTACTTC. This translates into CASSPPLGRGSYEQYF.

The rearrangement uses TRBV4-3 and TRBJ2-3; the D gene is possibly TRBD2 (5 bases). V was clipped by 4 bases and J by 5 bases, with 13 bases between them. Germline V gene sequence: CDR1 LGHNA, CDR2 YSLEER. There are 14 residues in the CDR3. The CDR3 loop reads CASSRSRGEDTQYF. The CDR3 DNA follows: TGCGCCAGCAGCCGCTCCCGGGGAGAAGATACGCAGTATTTT.

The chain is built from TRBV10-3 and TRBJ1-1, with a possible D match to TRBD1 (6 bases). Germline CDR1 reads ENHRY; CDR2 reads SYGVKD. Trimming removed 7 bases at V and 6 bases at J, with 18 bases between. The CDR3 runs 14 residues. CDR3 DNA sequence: TGTGCCATCACTTCCGGACTGAACAGGGCTGAAGCTTTCTTT. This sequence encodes CAITSGLNRAEAFF.

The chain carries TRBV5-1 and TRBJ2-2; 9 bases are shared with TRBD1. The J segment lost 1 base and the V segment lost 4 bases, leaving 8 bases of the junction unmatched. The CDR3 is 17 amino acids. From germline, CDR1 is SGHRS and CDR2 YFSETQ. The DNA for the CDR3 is TGCGCCAGCAGCCCTCCTGGACAGGGGTGGAACACCGGGGAGCTGTTTTTT. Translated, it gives CASSPPGQGWNTGELFF.

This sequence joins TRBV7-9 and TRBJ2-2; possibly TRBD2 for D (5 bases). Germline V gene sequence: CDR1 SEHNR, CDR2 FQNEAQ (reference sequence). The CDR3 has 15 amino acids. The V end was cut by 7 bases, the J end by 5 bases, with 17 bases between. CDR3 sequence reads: CASKKSQRSTGELFF. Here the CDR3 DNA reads TGTGCCAGCAAAAAATCCCAGCGGAGTACCGGGGAGCTGTTTTTT. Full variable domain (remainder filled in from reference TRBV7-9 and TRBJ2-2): DTGVSQNPRHKITKRGQNVTFRCDPISEHNRLYWYRQTLGQGPEFLTYFQNEAQLEKSRLLSDRFSAERPKGSFSTLEIQRTEQGDSAMYLCASKKSQRSTGELFFGEGSRLTVL.

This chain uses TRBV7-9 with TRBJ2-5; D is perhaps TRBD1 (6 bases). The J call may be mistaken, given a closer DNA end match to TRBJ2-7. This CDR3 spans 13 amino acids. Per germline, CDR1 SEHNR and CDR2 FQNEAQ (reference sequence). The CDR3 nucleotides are TGTGCCAGCAGCTTAGACAGGGTCGACGAGCAGTACTTC. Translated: CASSLDRVDEQYF.

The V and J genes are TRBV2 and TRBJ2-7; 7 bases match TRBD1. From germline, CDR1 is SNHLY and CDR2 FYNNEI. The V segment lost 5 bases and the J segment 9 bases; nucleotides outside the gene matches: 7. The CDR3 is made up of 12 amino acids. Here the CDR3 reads CASSFTGDAQYF. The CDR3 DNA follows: TGTGCCAGCAGTTTTACAGGGGACGCGCAGTACTTC.

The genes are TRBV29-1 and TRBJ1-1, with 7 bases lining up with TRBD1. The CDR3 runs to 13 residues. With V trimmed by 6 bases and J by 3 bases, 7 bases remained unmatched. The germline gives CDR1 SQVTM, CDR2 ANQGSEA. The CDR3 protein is CSVAFRGDTEAFF. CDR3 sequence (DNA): TGCAGCGTCGCCTTCAGGGGGGACACTGAAGCTTTCTTT.

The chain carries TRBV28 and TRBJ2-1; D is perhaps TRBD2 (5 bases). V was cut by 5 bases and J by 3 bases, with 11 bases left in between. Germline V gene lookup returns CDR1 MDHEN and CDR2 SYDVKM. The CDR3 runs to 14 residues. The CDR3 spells CASSLIGLYNEQFF. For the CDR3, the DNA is TGTGCCAGCAGTCTCATAGGACTCTACAATGAGCAGTTCTTC.